What follows are 15 T cell receptor beta chains derived from one specimen sequenced in a study of blood T cell repertoires in COVID-19. The protocol was immunoSEQ multiplex PCR, while the TCRdb copy is restricted to in-frame clones and leaves out a portion. The data hold just under 350,000 clones, with about 90% observed a single time. The specimen was peripheral blood. Receptors originate from a woman aged 70-85 years with COVID-19, enrolled during active disease.

This chain joins TRBV10-1 and TRBJ2-3; 11 nucleotides align to TRBD2. Germline V gene data show CDR1 as WNHNN and CDR2 as SYGVQD (reference sequence). CDR3 length: 15 residues. The junction had 4 bases not matched to a gene; V was cut back by 5 bases and J by 3 bases. CDR3 loop: CASSWTSGRTDTQYF. The CDR3 region has the DNA TGCGCCAGCAGTTGGACTAGCGGGCGGACAGATACGCAGTATTTT.

This clone has a count of ten or more. This sequence joins TRBV29-1 and TRBJ2-7; 11 bases map to TRBD2. J lost 2 bases, V lost 6 bases, and 9 bases had no gene match. The CDR3 runs to 15 residues. Germline-derived CDR1 and CDR2 are SQVTM and ANQGSEA. CDR3 DNA sequence: TGCAGCGTAACCCTAGCGGGGGGCCCGACCTACGAGCAGTACTTC. Translated: CSVTLAGGPTYEQYF.

Points on this clone: The sample has other DNA sequences that encode this CDR3 too. V gene TRBV28 combines with J gene TRBJ1-4; D may be TRBD1 (5 bases). Germline assignment: CDR1 MDHEN and CDR2 SYDVKM. The ends were cut back, 6 bases at V and 8 bases at J, with 10 bases in the middle. The CDR3 is 12 residues long. The CDR3 spells CASSLRGEKLFF. CDR3 sequence (DNA): TGTGCCAGCAGCCTCCGGGGGGAAAAACTGTTTTTT.

V is TRBV29-1 and J is TRBJ1-1; 9 nucleotides match TRBD1. The CDR3 covers 13 residues. Losses at the gene ends were 8 bases for V and 1 base for J; bases not matched to a gene: 5. Germline CDR1 reads SQVTM; CDR2 reads ANQGSEA. CDR3 amino acids: CSHLGQGNTEAFF. Written as DNA, the CDR3 is TGCAGCCACCTGGGACAGGGGAACACTGAAGCTTTCTTT.

About this clone: Other DNA sequences of this sample code for an identical CDR3. The chain carries TRBV20-1 and TRBJ1-2; D remains ambiguous. Germline CDR1 and CDR2: DFQATT and SNEGSKA (reference sequence). V lost 5 bases to trimming and J lost 5 bases, with 9 bases between them. The CDR3 is made up of 11 amino acids. DNA of the CDR3: TGCAGTGCTCGGCGGGGTTATGGCTACACCTTC. Its protein product is CSARRGYGYTF.

V is TRBV11-2 and J is TRBJ1-1; no reliable D call. With 3 bases removed from V and 5 bases from J, the gap between germline ends came to 10 bases. The CDR3 has 13 amino acids. The germline V gene has CDR1 SGHAT and CDR2 FQNNGV. Here the CDR3 reads CASSLSGRTEAFF. The DNA of the CDR3 is TGTGCCAGCAGCTTGTCGGGGAGGACTGAAGCTTTCTTT.

The rearrangement uses TRBV3-1 (or the pseudogene TRBV3-2) and TRBJ2-1; 9 bases map to TRBD2. With V trimmed by 3 bases and J by 5 bases, 5 bases remained unmatched. The CDR3 runs 15 residues. Per germline, CDR1 LGHDT and CDR2 YNNKEL (reference sequence). The CDR3 loop reads CASSQDGLANNEQFF. Written as DNA, the CDR3 is TGTGCCAGCAGCCAGGATGGACTAGCGAACAATGAGCAGTTCTTC.

The gene calls are TRBV5-6 and TRBJ1-5; no clear D. The CDR3 runs 16 residues. V lost 1 base and J lost 3, with 14 bases in between. Looked up from germline, CDR1 is SGHDT and CDR2 is YYEEEE. CDR3 residues: CASSLTSGEVNQPQHF. CDR3 coding DNA: TGTGCCAGCAGCTTGACATCAGGCGAAGTCAATCAGCCCCAGCATTTT. The whole variable domain, remainder taken from reference TRBV5-6 and TRBJ1-5, is DAGVTQSPTHLIKTRGQQVTLRCSPKSGHDTVSWYQQALGQGPQFIFQYYEEEERQRGNFPDRFSGHQFPNYSSELNVNALLLGDSALYLCASSLTSGEVNQPQHFGDGTRLSIL.

This clone has only a few counts. The chain recombines TRBV30 with TRBJ1-2, with D unclear. The ends were cut back, 0 bases at V and 7 bases at J, with 15 bases in the middle. The V gene's germline CDR1 is GTSNPN and CDR2 SVGIG (reference sequence). The CDR3 is 14 residues long. Here the CDR3 reads CAWSVKGVGSGYTF. In nucleotides, the CDR3 is TGTGCCTGGAGTGTAAAGGGTGTAGGGAGTGGCTACACCTTC. The variable domain in full, with the rest retrieved from reference TRBV30 and TRBJ1-2, is SQTIHQWPATLVQPVGSPLSLECTVEGTSNPNLYWYRQAAGRGLQLLFYSVGIGQISSEVPQNLSASRPQDRQFILSSKKLLLSDSGFYLCAWSVKGVGSGYTFGSGTRLTVV.

This chain uses TRBV7-6 with TRBJ2-5; the match to TRBD1 covers 7 bases. Germline trimming cut 5 bases from V and 3 bases from J; bases unmatched to any gene: 6. Germline V CDR1 and CDR2: SGHVS, FNYEAQ. The CDR3 is 14 residues long. The CDR3 sequence is CASSPGTAKETQYF. The CDR3 DNA reads as TGTGCCAGCAGCCCCGGGACAGCAAAAGAGACCCAGTACTTC.

The chain is built from TRBV2 and TRBJ2-1; 8 nucleotides match TRBD1. Germline CDR1 SNHLY, CDR2 FYNNEI. The CDR3 runs 12 residues. Trimming took 6 bases from V and 7 from J; bases not matched to a gene: 2. CDR3 nucleotides: TGTGCCAGCAGGGACAGGGAAAATGAGCAGTTCTTC. Translating it yields CASRDRENEQFF.

This chain connects TRBV19 to TRBJ1-5; D perhaps matches TRBD1 (5 bases). Germline CDR1 and CDR2: LNHDA and SQIVND (reference sequence). Trimming removed 3 bases from V and 0 bases from J, with 15 bases in between. This CDR3 has 17 amino acids. The DNA of the CDR3 is TGTGCCAGTAGTATGGCGGGGGACCCATATAGCAATCAGCCCCAGCATTTT. As protein: CASSMAGDPYSNQPQHF.

This chain joins TRBV28 and TRBJ1-2; no clear D gene. Germline CDR1 and CDR2: MDHEN and SYDVKM. The CDR3 contains 13 residues. V lost 5 bases to trimming and J lost 2 bases, with 9 bases between them. The CDR3 coding sequence is TGTGCCAGCAGTCCTCTGGGCAACTATGGCTACACCTTC. Translated: CASSPLGNYGYTF.

The chain employs TRBV19 and TRBJ1-6, with D possibly being TRBD1 (6 bases). Germline V lookup: CDR1 LNHDA, CDR2 SQIVND (reference sequence). The CDR3 covers 14 residues. V lost 7 bases to trimming and J lost 7 bases, with 14 bases between them. The CDR3 region has the DNA TGTGCCAGTACCAGGGGCGGTGGGAATTCACCCCTCCACTTT. Translation gives CASTRGGGNSPLHF.

The chain is built from TRBV30 and TRBJ2-7; D is perhaps TRBD2 (6 bases). Looked up from germline, CDR1 is GTSNPN and CDR2 is SVGIG (reference sequence). This CDR3 comprises 13 residues. V lost 4 bases to trimming and J lost 2 bases, with 12 bases between them. The CDR3: CAWNSGGTYEQYF. As DNA, the CDR3 is TGTGCCTGGAACTCTGGCGGGACCTACGAGCAGTACTTC.